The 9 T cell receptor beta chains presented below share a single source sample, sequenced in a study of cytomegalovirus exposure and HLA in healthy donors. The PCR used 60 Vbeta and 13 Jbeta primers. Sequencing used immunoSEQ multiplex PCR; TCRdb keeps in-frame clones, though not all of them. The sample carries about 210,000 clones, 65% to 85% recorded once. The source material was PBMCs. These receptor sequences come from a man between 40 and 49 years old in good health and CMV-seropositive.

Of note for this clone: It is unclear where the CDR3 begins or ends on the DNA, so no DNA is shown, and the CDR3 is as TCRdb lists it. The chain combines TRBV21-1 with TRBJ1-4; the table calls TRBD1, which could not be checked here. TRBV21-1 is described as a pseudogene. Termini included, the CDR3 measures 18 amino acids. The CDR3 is CASSKVGQGAFYYEKLFF.

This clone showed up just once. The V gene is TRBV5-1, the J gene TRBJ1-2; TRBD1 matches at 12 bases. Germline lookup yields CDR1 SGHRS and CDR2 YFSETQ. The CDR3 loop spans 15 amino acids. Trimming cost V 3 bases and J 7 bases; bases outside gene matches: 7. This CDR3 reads CASSYQGQGASGYTF. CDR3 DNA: TGCGCCAGCAGCTATCAGGGACAGGGGGCGAGTGGCTACACCTTC.

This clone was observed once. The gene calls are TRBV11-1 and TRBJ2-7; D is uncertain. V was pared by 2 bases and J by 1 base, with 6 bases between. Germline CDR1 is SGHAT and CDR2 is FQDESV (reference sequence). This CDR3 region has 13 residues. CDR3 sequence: CASSLSLSYEQYF. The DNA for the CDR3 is TGTGCCAGCAGCTTATCCCTATCCTACGAGCAGTACTTC. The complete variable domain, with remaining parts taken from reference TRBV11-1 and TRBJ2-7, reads EAEVAQSPRYKITEKSQAVAFWCDPISGHATLYWYRQILGQGPELLVQFQDESVVDDSQLPKDRFSAERLKGVDSTLKIQPAELGDSAMYLCASSLSLSYEQYFGPGTRLTVT.

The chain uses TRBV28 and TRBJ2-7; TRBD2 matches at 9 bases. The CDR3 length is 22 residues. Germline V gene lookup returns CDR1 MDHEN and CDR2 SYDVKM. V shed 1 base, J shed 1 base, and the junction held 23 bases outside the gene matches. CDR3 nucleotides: TGTGCCAGCAGTTTATCCTGGGAGGTCTACTTAGCGGGAGACCCTGTATCCTACGAGCAGTACTTC. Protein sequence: CASSLSWEVYLAGDPVSYEQYF.

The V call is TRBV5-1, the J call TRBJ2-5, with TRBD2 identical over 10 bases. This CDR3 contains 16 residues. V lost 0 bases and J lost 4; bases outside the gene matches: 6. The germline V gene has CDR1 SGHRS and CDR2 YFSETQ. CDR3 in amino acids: CASSLGGTSDGETQYF. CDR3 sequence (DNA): TGCGCCAGCAGCTTGGGGGGGACTAGCGACGGAGAGACCCAGTACTTC.

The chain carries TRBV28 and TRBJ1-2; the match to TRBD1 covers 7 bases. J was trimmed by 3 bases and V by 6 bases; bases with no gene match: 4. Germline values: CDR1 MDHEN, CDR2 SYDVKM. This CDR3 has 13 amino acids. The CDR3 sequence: CASRRTGDYGYTF. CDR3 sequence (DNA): TGTGCCAGCAGACGAACAGGGGACTATGGCTACACCTTC.

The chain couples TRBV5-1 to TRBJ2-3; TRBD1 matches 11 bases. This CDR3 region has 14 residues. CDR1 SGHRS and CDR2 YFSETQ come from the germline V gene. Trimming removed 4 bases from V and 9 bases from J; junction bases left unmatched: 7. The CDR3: CASSPGQGVGTQYF. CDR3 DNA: TGCGCCAGCAGCCCGGGACAGGGGGTAGGAACGCAGTATTTT.

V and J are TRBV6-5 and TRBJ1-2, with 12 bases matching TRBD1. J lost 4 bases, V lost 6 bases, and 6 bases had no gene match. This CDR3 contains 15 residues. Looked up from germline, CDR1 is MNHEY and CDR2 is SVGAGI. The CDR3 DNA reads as TGTGCCAGCAGGTCCGGGACAGGGGGCGCCTATGGCTACACCTTC. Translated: CASRSGTGGAYGYTF.

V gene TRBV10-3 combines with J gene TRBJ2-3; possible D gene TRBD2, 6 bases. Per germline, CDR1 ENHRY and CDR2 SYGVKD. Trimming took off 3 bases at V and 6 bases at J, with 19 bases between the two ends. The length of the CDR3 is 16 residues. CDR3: CAISDEAGPAGDTQYF. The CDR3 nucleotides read TGTGCCATCAGTGATGAGGCGGGACCTGCAGGGGATACGCAGTATTTT.